This TCR beta chain is from a study of T cell repertoires in cytomegalovirus infection. Study overall: CMV infection together with matching HLA type was indicated by public TCR beta signatures. Study outcomes and limitations: Cumulative public TCR beta family frequency identified carriers of CMV plus the relevant HLA.

TCRdb re-called the reads through MiXCR, storing one row per CDR3 protein. In the table there are 490,000 or so distinct CDR3 sequences, around 11% of which are singletons. This clonotype appeared a few times. Its antigen is not known. Sequencing used PBMCs. The TCR originated in a human donor in good health (CMV status not recorded). Some clones in this sample may be carry-over from other donors' samples.

CDR3 residues: CASSEEGNDLDTQYF. The CDR3, as DNA: TGTGCCAGCAGTGAGGAGGGGAATGATTTAGATACGCAGTATTTT. The chain has TRBV6-4 and TRBJ2-3; D perhaps matches TRBD2 (6 bases). Germline V CDR1 and CDR2: MRHNA, SNTAGT. Trimming took 3 bases from V and 5 from J, leaving 15 bases between them. The CDR3 is made up of 15 amino acids.